Following are 2 T cell receptor beta chains from one sample sequenced in a study of T cells in Graves' hyperthyroidism and ophthalmopathy. Amplified TCR beta CDR3 regions derived from RNA transcripts. The TCR CDR3 first-round RT-PCR relied on the HTBI primer set. From the multiplex PCR reads, TCRdb called clonotypes with MiXCR, one entry per CDR3 protein. Of about 290,000 distinct CDR3 sequences listed, about 18% are singletons. The sequenced sample was blood. The receptors derive from a woman in her sixties or seventies with Graves' ophthalmopathy.

This clonotype was detected ten times or more. The rearrangement joins TRBV12-3 or TRBV12-4 to TRBJ1-1; D possibly corresponds to TRBD1 (5 bases). The V and J ends lost 5 bases and 8 bases respectively, with 15 bases between them. The CDR3 is made up of 13 amino acids. The CDR3 DNA is TGTGCCAGCAGTCCGTCGACAGCCCCCGAAGCTTTCTTT. Translation: CASSPSTAPEAFF.

This clonotype is labeled as medium-sized. V and J are TRBV3-1 and TRBJ1-2; 7 bases are shared with TRBD1. The CDR3 is 13 residues long. The germline V gene has CDR1 LGHDT and CDR2 YNNKEL (reference sequence). The V and J ends lost 4 bases and 8 bases, in that order; junction bases with no gene match: 7. CDR3 region: CASSPRQGWGYTF. CDR3 DNA sequence: TGTGCCAGCAGCCCCCGACAGGGTTGGGGCTACACCTTC.